Listed here are 14 T cell receptor beta chains from one sample, sequenced in a study of shared clonotypes between healthy human individuals (dated by TCRdb to 2018 to 2021). The method behind the library was the immunoSEQ multiplex PCR assay. Held by TCRdb, this immuneACCESS table contains in-frame sequences only and omits some clones. Under half of the omission traces to an unresolved V gene where checked; the cause of the rest is unknown. The sample has 1.4 million or so clones on record, 97% to 99% of them singletons. The top ten clones comprise 0.36% of the sample. The specimen sequenced was naive CD4+ T cells sorted from blood. What the cell subset or site label conveys for this sample: CD45RA+ positively selected. The receptors derive from a man aged 25-40 years in good health.

This chain connects TRBV18 to TRBJ2-1; 7 bases agree with TRBD2. This CDR3 has 15 residues. Germline lookup yields CDR1 KGHSH and CDR2 LQKENI. V was pared by 1 base and J by 7 bases, with 7 bases of the junction left unmatched. The CDR3 DNA reads as TGTGCCAGCTCACCACGGGCGGGAGCTATGAATGAGCAGTTCTTC. This translates into CASSPRAGAMNEQFF. Full variable domain (rest looked up from reference TRBV18 and TRBJ2-1): NAGVMQNPRHLVRRRGQEARLRCSPMKGHSHVYWYRQLPEEGLKFMVYLQKENIIDESGMPKERFSAEFPKEGPSILRIQQVVRGDSAAYFCASSPRAGAMNEQFFGPGTRLTVL.

The chain recombines TRBV18 with TRBJ2-2, with TRBD2 identical over 8 bases. The junction had 9 bases not matched to a gene; V was cut back by 6 bases and J by 0 bases. In germline, CDR1 is KGHSH, CDR2 LQKENI. The CDR3 contains 17 residues. The CDR3 sequence is CASSPSHGRANTGELFF. CDR3 DNA sequence: TGTGCCAGCTCCCCCTCTCACGGGAGGGCGAACACCGGGGAGCTGTTTTTT.

CDR3 sequence: CASSLVPGTQNTEAFF. CDR3 sequence (DNA): TGCGCCAGCAGCTTGGTCCCTGGGACACAGAACACTGAAGCTTTCTTT. The chain combines TRBV5-1 with TRBJ1-1; possibly TRBD1 for D (6 bases). CDR1 and CDR2 from the germline V gene are SGHRS and YFSETQ. The CDR3 is made up of 16 amino acids. Trimming stripped 0 bases from V and 1 base from J, with 13 bases between.

The chain carries TRBV18 and TRBJ2-7, with 10 bases fitting TRBD2. V lost 1 base, J lost 3 bases, and 6 bases stayed unmatched. The CDR3 has 16 residues. Germline-derived CDR1 and CDR2 are KGHSH and LQKENI. CDR3 coding DNA: TGTGCCAGCTCACCACGACCGGGACTAGCGATCTACGAGCAGTACTTC. This codes for CASSPRPGLAIYEQYF.

The CDR3 nucleotides read TGTGCCAGCTCACCGAGTCTTCAAGAGACCCAGTACTTC. Translating gives CASSPSLQETQYF. The J gene is TRBJ2-5, the V gene TRBV18; D remains unclear. The CDR3 covers 13 residues. Germline CDR1 KGHSH, CDR2 LQKENI. V lost 3 bases and J lost 2, with 7 bases in between.

The rearrangement links TRBV5-1 to TRBJ1-1; D possibly corresponds to TRBD1 (5 bases). Trimming took off 2 bases at V and 0 bases at J, with 14 bases between the two ends. Germline values: CDR1 SGHRS, CDR2 YFSETQ. The CDR3 spans 16 residues. The CDR3 bases are TGCGCCAGCAGCTTCGTGGCAGGGAGCATGAACACTGAAGCTTTCTTT. Protein: CASSFVAGSMNTEAFF. Together with reference TRBV5-1 and TRBJ1-1, the CDR3 gives the full variable domain: KAGVTQTPRYLIKTRGQQVTLSCSPISGHRSVSWYQQTPGQGLQFLFEYFSETQRNKGNFPGRFSGRQFSNSRSEMNVSTLELGDSALYLCASSFVAGSMNTEAFFGQGTRLTVV.

For this clone: Other nucleotide sequences in the sample specify the same CDR3. The rearrangement joins TRBV5-1 to TRBJ2-5; D may be TRBD1 (5 bases). Germline V gene sequence: CDR1 SGHRS, CDR2 YFSETQ. There are 14 residues in the CDR3. V shed 0 bases and J shed 5 bases, with 11 bases lying between them. CDR3 protein: CASSLEGRAETQYF. CDR3 coding DNA: TGCGCCAGCAGCTTGGAAGGCAGGGCCGAGACCCAGTACTTC.

The rearrangement links TRBV4-1 to TRBJ2-2, with 11 positions matching TRBD2. This CDR3 has 16 residues. Germline loops: CDR1 MGHRA, CDR2 YSYEKL. J gave up 5 bases and V 0 bases, and 2 bases lay outside the gene matches. For the CDR3, the DNA is TGCGCCAGCAGCCAAGAGACTAGCGGGATAACCGGGGAGCTGTTTTTT. Its protein product is CASSQETSGITGELFF.

The V call is TRBV9, the J call TRBJ2-2; the match to TRBD1 covers 9 bases. The CDR3 is 17 residues long. Germline V CDR1 and CDR2: SGDLS, YYNGEE. J was trimmed by 5 bases and V by 4 bases; bases with no gene match: 12. The CDR3 region has the DNA TGTGCCAGCAGCATCACCCTGGGACAGGGATGGACCGGGGAGCTGTTTTTT. It encodes CASSITLGQGWTGELFF.

The chain employs TRBV27 and TRBJ2-7; the D is unclear. The V and J ends lost 5 bases and 7 bases respectively, with 9 bases between them. Germline CDR1 and CDR2: MNHEY and SMNVEV (reference sequence). CDR3 size: 11 residues. The DNA of the CDR3 is TGTGCCAGCAGTGGCATGGGAGAGCAGTACTTC. Translation gives CASSGMGEQYF.

The chain recombines TRBV30 with TRBJ2-7; D assignment may be TRBD1 or TRBD2 (5 bases each). The CDR3 runs 14 residues. Germline CDR1 GTSNPN, CDR2 SVGIG (reference sequence). The germline V and J ends were trimmed by 3 bases and 0 bases, with 12 bases remaining between them. In DNA, the CDR3 is TGTGCCTGGAGAAACCGGGACGGCTCCTACGAGCAGTACTTC. It specifies CAWRNRDGSYEQYF.

The J gene is TRBJ2-2, the V gene TRBV19; TRBD2 might be the D (5 bases). Trimming removed 1 base at V and 2 bases at J, with 11 bases between. CDR1 and CDR2 (germline): LNHDA, SQIVND (reference sequence). This CDR3 has 16 residues. The CDR3 nucleotides are TGTGCCAGTAGTATAGGCACGGGATTAAACACCGGGGAGCTGTTTTTT. Protein sequence: CASSIGTGLNTGELFF.

This clone was seen once. The gene calls are TRBV5-6 and TRBJ1-2; 9 bases agree with TRBD1. The CDR3 contains 15 residues. Germline CDR1 is SGHDT and CDR2 is YYEEEE. V lost 3 bases, J lost 0 bases, and 3 bases stayed unmatched. This CDR3 reads CASSSDRGANYGYTF. In DNA form, the CDR3 reads TGTGCCAGCAGCTCCGACAGGGGGGCTAACTATGGCTACACCTTC.

This clone was seen only once. The CDR3 DNA follows: TGTGCCAGCAGCTTAGGCGCCAGGGGCGGAGAGACCCAGTACTTC. This gives the protein CASSLGARGGETQYF. V and J are TRBV13 and TRBJ2-5; TRBD1 is a possible D gene (6 bases). Germline assignment: CDR1 PRHDT and CDR2 FYEKMQ (reference sequence). Trimming stripped 0 bases from V and 4 bases from J, with 12 bases between. The CDR3 has 15 amino acids.